This is a list of T cell receptor beta chains from one sample in a study of T cells after yellow fever vaccination. TCRdb redid the calling of the 5' RACE reads with MiXCR, one entry per CDR3 protein. The repertoire consists of 620,000 or so distinct CDR3 sequences, with around a sixth occurring once and the leading ten covering about 18%. Sequences were derived from PBMCs, sampled more than 4 days after the first yellow fever vaccination. These receptors came from a man between 18 and 35 years old who received the YFV17D yellow fever vaccine. Each CDR3 is given without its conserved first and last residue. Fields, in order: clone size, V gene, D gene, CDR3 protein. The D gene is left open where the match is weak. The listing skips clone size in some rows; elsewhere it reads once, few, many or a size class.

>NA|TRBV11-2|TRBD2
ASSLGGGGSDTQY
>NA|TRBV29-1|TRBD1
SVIQGALDEQF
>few|TRBV18|NA
ASSAGQILYEQY
>NA|TRBV20-1|NA
SARSYGEQY
>NA|TRBV12-3/TRBV12-4|NA
ASSLGLGVRAF
>few|TRBV11-2|TRBD1
ASSPDRGALFGELF
>few|TRBV6-5|NA
ASSYSSIPTVSNEKLF
>NA|TRBV7-9|NA
ASSFTGTHHHT
>few|TRBV11-1|TRBD2
ASSLGGGGDTSTDTQY
>few|TRBV5-1|TRBD2
ASSLGAAGGIETQY
>NA|TRBV3-1|NA
ASSQEGTISYEQY
>few|TRBV20-1|NA
SATEGRGQQF
>NA|TRBV29-1|NA
SVVPGLSSYNEQF
>many|TRBV5-1|NA
ASSYAGTGNNEQF
>few|TRBV7-8|NA
ASSPRLVAYEQY
>NA|TRBV20-1|NA
SARDVAKNIQY
>few|TRBV27|NA
ASNVLGGGTEAF